This T cell receptor beta chain was recovered during a study of Ad26.COV2.S vaccination and SARS-CoV-2 variants. Study at large: Ad26.COV2.S given intramuscularly, once or twice 56 days apart. Study results and limitations: Possible underestimation of total T cell responses by the TCR breadth and depth analyses was noted.

In the case of this clone: The target antigen is unknown.

Specified treatment: some 20 received Ad26.COV2.S at low or high dose, single or two shots; about 5 received placebo; per-sample allocation not given. Sampling happened 63 days after the first vaccine or placebo injection. Participants' vaccine, an Ad26 vector, delivered Wuhan-strain SARS-CoV-2 spike. Measured with immunoSEQ multiplex PCR; TCRdb has only the in-frame clones, and not every one. The sample includes about 680,000 clones, roughly nine tenths of them seen just once. The material was peripheral blood, obtained in a trial of Ad26.COV2.S vaccine versus placebo. The receptor was derived from a person aged 18-65 years who received the Ad26.COV2.S COVID-19 vaccine or a placebo.

The CDR3 reads CASSLTAAHNEQFF. The CDR3 DNA sequence: TGTGCCAGCAGCTTAACTGCAGCACACAATGAGCAGTTCTTC. J is TRBJ2-1 and V is TRBV7-3; D not resolved. V shed 0 bases and J shed 5 bases, with 8 bases lying between them. The germline V gene encodes CDR1 SGHTA and CDR2 FQGTGA. The CDR3 is made up of 14 amino acids.